Sequencing of this TCR beta chain was carried out in a study of response to subunit inactivated influenza vaccine. Broader study findings: The authors proposed limited new T cell recruitment per seasonal influenza vaccination.

V dropped 0 bases and J dropped 2 bases, with 15 bases sitting between them. The germline V gene has CDR1 SGHKS and CDR2 YYEKEE (reference sequence). The CDR3 sequence is 16 residues long. This clonotype was seen only a few times. The target antigen is unknown. TCRdb passed the RT-PCR reads through MiXCR, listing each CDR3 protein once. The sample comprises around 760,000 distinct CDR3 sequences, around 14% of which are singletons, and 6% to 7% rests with the top ten. This sequence originates from a man aged 50 or older who received an inactivated influenza vaccine. The sample in question was PBMCs from blood, obtained approximately 15 days before vaccination. V usage is TRBV5-5 and J usage is TRBJ2-7; D is perhaps TRBD2 (6 bases). This CDR3 is CASSLAVGTLPYEQYF. DNA for the CDR3: TGTGCCAGCAGCTTGGCGGTAGGGACTCTTCCCTACGAGCAGTACTTC.